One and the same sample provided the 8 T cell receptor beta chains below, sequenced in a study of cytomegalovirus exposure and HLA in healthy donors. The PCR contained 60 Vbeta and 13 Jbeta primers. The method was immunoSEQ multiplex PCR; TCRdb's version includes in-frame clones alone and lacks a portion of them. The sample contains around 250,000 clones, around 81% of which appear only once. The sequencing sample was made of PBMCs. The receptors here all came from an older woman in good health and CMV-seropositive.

The CDR3, as DNA: TGTGCCAGCAGCCCCGGGACAGGTGGCTATGGCTACACCTTC. Amino acid sequence: CASSPGTGGYGYTF. The chain uses TRBV11-2 and TRBJ1-2, with 8 bases identical to TRBD1. The V segment lost 5 bases and the J segment 4 bases; nucleotides outside the gene matches: 6. Germline V CDR1 and CDR2: SGHAT, FQNNGV. There are 14 residues in the CDR3.

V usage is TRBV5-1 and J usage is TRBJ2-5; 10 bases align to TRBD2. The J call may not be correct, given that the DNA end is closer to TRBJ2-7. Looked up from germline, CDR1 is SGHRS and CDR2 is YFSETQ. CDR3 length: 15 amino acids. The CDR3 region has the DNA TGCGCCAGCAGCCCACAGACTAGCGGGCTTTACGAGCAGTACTTC. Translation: CASSPQTSGLYEQYF.

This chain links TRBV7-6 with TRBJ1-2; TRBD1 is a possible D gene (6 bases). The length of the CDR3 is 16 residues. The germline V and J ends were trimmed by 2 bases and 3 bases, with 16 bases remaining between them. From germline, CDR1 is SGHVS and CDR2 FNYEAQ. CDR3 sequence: CASSLTVGQTHYGYTF. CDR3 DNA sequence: TGTGCCAGCAGCTTAACCGTCGGACAGACGCACTATGGCTACACCTTC. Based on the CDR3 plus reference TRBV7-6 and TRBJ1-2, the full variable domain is GAGVSQSPRYKVTKRGQDVALRCDPISGHVSLYWYRQALGQGPEFLTYFNYEAQQDKSGLPNDRFSAERPEGSISTLTIQRTEQRDSAMYRCASSLTVGQTHYGYTFGSGTRLTVV.

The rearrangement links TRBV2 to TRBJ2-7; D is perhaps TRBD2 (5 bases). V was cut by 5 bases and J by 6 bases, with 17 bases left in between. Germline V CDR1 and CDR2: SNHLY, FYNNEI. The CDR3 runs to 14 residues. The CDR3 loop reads CASSSFTRNGEQYF. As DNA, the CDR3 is TGTGCCAGCAGTTCCTTCACTAGGAACGGCGAGCAGTACTTC.

CDR3: CASSQDAGAYGYTF. CDR3 DNA: TGCGCCAGCAGCCAAGACGCGGGGGCCTATGGCTACACCTTC. This rearrangement joins TRBV4-1 to TRBJ1-2; a possible D gene is TRBD1 (6 bases). This CDR3 spans 14 amino acids. Between the trimmed V and J ends, which lost 0 bases and 4 bases, there was a span of 9 bases. CDR1 and CDR2 from the germline V gene are MGHRA and YSYEKL.

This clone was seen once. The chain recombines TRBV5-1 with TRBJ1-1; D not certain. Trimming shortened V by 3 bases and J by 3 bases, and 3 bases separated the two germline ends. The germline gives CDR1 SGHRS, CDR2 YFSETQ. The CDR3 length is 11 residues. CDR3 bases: TGCGCCAGCAGCTCCGACACTGAAGCTTTCTTT. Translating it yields CASSSDTEAFF.

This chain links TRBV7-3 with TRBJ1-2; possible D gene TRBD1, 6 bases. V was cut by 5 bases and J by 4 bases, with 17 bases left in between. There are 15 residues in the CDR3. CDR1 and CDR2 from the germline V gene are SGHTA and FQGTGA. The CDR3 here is CASSPAGTSLYGYTF. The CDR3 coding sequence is TGTGCCAGCAGCCCGGCCGGGACAAGCCTCTATGGCTACACCTTC.

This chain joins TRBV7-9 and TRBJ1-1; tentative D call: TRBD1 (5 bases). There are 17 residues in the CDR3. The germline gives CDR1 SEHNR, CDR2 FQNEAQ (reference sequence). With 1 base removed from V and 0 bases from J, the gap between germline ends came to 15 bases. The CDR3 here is CASSLVRGYRLNTEAFF. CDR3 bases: TGTGCCAGCAGCTTAGTCCGGGGGTACAGATTGAACACTGAAGCTTTCTTT.